These 28 T cell receptor beta chains originate from one sample sequenced in a study of blood T cell repertoires in COVID-19. Here immunoSEQ multiplex PCR was the method, and the copy in TCRdb shows in-frame clones only, minus some. The sample records more than 250,000 clones, around 86% being singletons. Sequencing used peripheral blood. These receptors were collected from a man aged 45-65 years with active or convalescent COVID-19.

V is TRBV5-1 and J is TRBJ2-6; TRBD1 agrees at 12 bases. Germline trimming cut 4 bases from V and 0 bases from J; bases unmatched to any gene: 14. The germline gives CDR1 SGHRS, CDR2 YFSETQ. This CDR3 has 21 amino acids. The CDR3 region has the DNA TGCGCCAGCAGCCGGACGGGACAGGGGGCAATCTCAAGCTCTGGGGCCAACGTCCTGACTTTC. Amino acid sequence: CASSRTGQGAISSSGANVLTF.

This rearrangement joins TRBV28 to TRBJ1-2; D not resolved. This CDR3 is built from 12 residues. Germline values: CDR1 MDHEN, CDR2 SYDVKM. With 8 bases removed from V and 4 bases from J, the gap between germline ends came to 11 bases. CDR3 in DNA: TGTGCCAGCCTGAGGGCCCCCTATGGCTACACCTTC. Residues: CASLRAPYGYTF.

The chain couples TRBV28 to TRBJ1-4; the D is unclear. V was shortened by 5 bases and J by 5 bases, with 6 bases between the two germline ends. In germline, CDR1 is MDHEN, CDR2 SYDVKM. The CDR3 sequence is 12 residues long. CDR3 sequence: CASSLKNEKLFF. CDR3 DNA: TGTGCCAGCAGTCTAAAGAATGAAAAACTGTTTTTT.

The chain is built from TRBV7-3 and TRBJ1-1; D gene ambiguous. With 0 bases removed from V and 6 bases from J, the gap between germline ends came to 8 bases. CDR3 length: 13 amino acids. Per germline, CDR1 SGHTA and CDR2 FQGTGA. CDR3 sequence reads: CASSLTYGSEAFF. The DNA of the CDR3 is TGTGCCAGCAGCTTAACGTACGGGTCTGAAGCTTTCTTT.

This clone was picked up one time. The genes are TRBV5-1 and TRBJ2-5; weak D call: TRBD1 (5 bases). This CDR3 has 16 amino acids. V lost 4 bases, J lost 1 base, and 17 bases lay in between. CDR1 is SGHRS, CDR2 YFSETQ, per germline. The DNA of the CDR3 is TGCGCCAGCAGCCTAGGGGTTCGCAGGGCCCAAGAGACCCAGTACTTC. As protein: CASSLGVRRAQETQYF.

The V gene is TRBV2, the J gene TRBJ2-7; D may be TRBD1 (5 bases). The CDR3 has 14 residues. Germline CDR1 is SNHLY and CDR2 is FYNNEI. V was pared by 3 bases and J by 2 bases, with 11 bases between. CDR3 residues: CASSDDKGPYEQYF. The DNA for the CDR3 is TGTGCCAGCAGTGATGACAAGGGGCCCTACGAGCAGTACTTC. The full variable domain, with the rest looked up from reference TRBV2 and TRBJ2-7, is EPEVTQTPSHQVTQMGQEVILRCVPISNHLYFYWYRQILGQKVEFLVSFYNNEISEKSEIFDDQFSVERPDGSNFTLKIRSTKLEDSAMYFCASSDDKGPYEQYFGPGTRLTVT.

The chain recombines TRBV28 with TRBJ1-4, with D perhaps TRBD1 (6 bases). Germline V gene data show CDR1 as MDHEN and CDR2 as SYDVKM. Trimming stripped 6 bases from V and 7 bases from J, with 15 bases between. This CDR3 contains 14 residues. CDR3 residues: CASSLRGQSEKLFF. DNA for the CDR3: TGTGCCAGCAGCCTGCGGGGGCAGAGTGAAAAACTGTTTTTT. Supplemented by reference TRBV28 and TRBJ1-4, the full variable domain reads DVKVTQSSRYLVKRTGEKVFLECVQDMDHENMFWYRQDPGLGLRLIYFSYDVKMKEKGDIPEGYSVSREKKERFSLILESASTNQTSMYLCASSLRGQSEKLFFGSGTQLSVL.

The CDR3 nucleotides are TGTGCCGCTGACAGGGGGGGCATTAGGAACACTGAAGCTTTCTTT. This sequence encodes CAADRGGIRNTEAFF. V and J are TRBV30 and TRBJ1-1, with 9 bases identical to TRBD1. The V gene end was trimmed by 8 bases and the J gene end by 1 base; junction bases not matched to a gene: 11. The CDR3 runs to 15 residues. The germline V gene encodes CDR1 GTSNPN and CDR2 SVGIG (reference sequence).

This clone was recorded only once. J is TRBJ1-2 and V is TRBV10-3; tentative D call: TRBD1 (5 bases). In germline, CDR1 is ENHRY, CDR2 SYGVKD. V dropped 4 bases and J dropped 3 bases, with 12 bases sitting between them. The CDR3 has 14 residues. The CDR3 spells CAISVYRRDYGYTF. For the CDR3, the DNA is TGTGCCATCAGTGTCTACAGGAGGGACTATGGCTACACCTTC.

The chain employs TRBV6-4 and TRBJ1-1; possible D gene TRBD1, 5 bases. Trimming left V 6 bases short and J 5 bases short, with 16 bases between. CDR1 and CDR2 (germline): MRHNA, SNTAGT. The CDR3 covers 14 residues. CDR3 DNA: TGTGCCAGCAGCGCCGACACACGGGGGACTGAAGCTTTCTTT. Translated, it gives CASSADTRGTEAFF.

V usage is TRBV6-2 or TRBV6-3 and J usage is TRBJ2-7, with TRBD1 as a possible D gene (5 bases). The germline V gene encodes CDR1 MNHEY and CDR2 SVGEGT. The CDR3 extends over 14 amino acids. Trimming pared 5 bases from V and 3 bases from J, leaving 14 bases between. CDR3 loop: CASSARRGNYEQYF. The CDR3 coding sequence is TGTGCCAGCAGTGCCCGAAGGGGAAACTACGAGCAGTACTTC.

This chain joins TRBV30 and TRBJ1-5; 7 nucleotides line up with TRBD1. CDR1 and CDR2 (germline): GTSNPN, SVGIG (reference sequence). CDR3 length equals 13 residues. The J segment lost 6 bases and the V segment lost 3 bases, leaving 5 bases of the junction unmatched. CDR3 region: CAWSQGEGQPQHF. The CDR3 region has the DNA TGTGCCTGGAGCCAGGGGGAAGGTCAGCCCCAGCATTTT.

V gene TRBV7-3 combines with J gene TRBJ2-2; 14 nucleotides match TRBD2. V was pared by 5 bases and J by 5 bases, with 7 bases of the junction left unmatched. CDR1 is SGHTA and CDR2 is FQGTGA in the germline V gene. The length of the CDR3 is 17 residues. The CDR3 DNA reads as TGTGCCAGCAGCGCGACTAGCGGGAGGGTTTGGACCGGGGAGCTGTTTTTT. Translating it yields CASSATSGRVWTGELFF. The complete variable domain, with remaining parts taken from reference TRBV7-3 and TRBJ2-2, reads GAGVSQTPSNKVTEKGKYVELRCDPISGHTALYWYRQSLGQGPEFLIYFQGTGAADDSGLPNDRFFAVRPEGSVSTLKIQRTERGDSAVYLCASSATSGRVWTGELFFGEGSRLTVL.

The V gene is TRBV9, the J gene TRBJ2-1; D uncertain. This CDR3 region has 12 residues. V was cut by 0 bases and J by 8 bases, with 6 bases left in between. Per germline, CDR1 SGDLS and CDR2 YYNGEE. In nucleotides, the CDR3 is TGTGCCAGCAGCGTAGGTCCCTATGAGCAGTTCTTC. This encodes CASSVGPYEQFF. Full variable domain (rest looked up from reference TRBV9 and TRBJ2-1): DSGVTQTPKHLITATGQRVTLRCSPRSGDLSVYWYQQSLDQGLQFLIQYYNGEERAKGNILERFSAQQFPDLHSELNLSSLELGDSALYFCASSVGPYEQFFGPGTRLTVL.

The J gene is TRBJ1-4, the V gene TRBV28; tentative D call: TRBD1 (6 bases). The CDR3 length is 15 residues. In germline, CDR1 is MDHEN, CDR2 SYDVKM. The V end was cut by 4 bases, the J end by 6 bases, with 15 bases between. The CDR3 DNA is TGTGCCAGCAGTTCTGTCCAGGGGAGGGATGAAAAACTGTTTTTT. This gives the protein CASSSVQGRDEKLFF.

The gene calls are TRBV6-2 or TRBV6-3 and TRBJ1-6; D is undetermined. This CDR3 region has 16 residues. The germline gives CDR1 MNHEY, CDR2 SVGEGT. V lost 6 bases, J lost 4 bases, and 16 bases lay in between. The CDR3 reads CASSLLRATYNSPLHF. DNA for the CDR3: TGTGCCAGCAGCCTCCTGAGGGCGACTTATAATTCACCCCTCCACTTT.

This chain uses TRBV28 with TRBJ1-4; maybe TRBD1 (5 bases). Trimming removed 4 bases at V and 5 bases at J, with 23 bases between. CDR1 MDHEN and CDR2 SYDVKM come from the germline V gene. There are 18 residues in the CDR3. CDR3 protein: CASSSPTGLGALNEKLFF. The CDR3 region has the DNA TGTGCCAGCAGTTCTCCGACCGGACTAGGGGCCTTAAATGAAAAACTGTTTTTT.

DNA for the CDR3: TGCGCCAGCAGCCTACCGGGACTAGCGGGAGGGACCTACGAGCAGTACTTC. It specifies CASSLPGLAGGTYEQYF. This rearrangement joins TRBV10-2 to TRBJ2-7, with TRBD2 matching 16 bases. J gave up 2 bases and V 6 bases, and 7 bases lay outside the gene matches. The CDR3 has 17 residues. CDR1 is WSHSY, CDR2 SAAADI, per germline.

The chain employs TRBV5-1 and TRBJ1-3; 7 bases match TRBD1. The germline V gene encodes CDR1 SGHRS and CDR2 YFSETQ. The CDR3 extends over 16 amino acids. The trim removed 2 bases at V and 1 base at J, leaving 6 bases unmatched. The CDR3: CASSLTSTGSGNTIYF. The CDR3 bases are TGCGCCAGCAGCTTAACTTCGACAGGGTCTGGAAACACCATATATTTT.

V usage is TRBV5-1 and J usage is TRBJ1-1, with D perhaps matching TRBD1 (6 bases). V lost 1 base, J lost 2 bases, and 12 bases lay in between. Germline CDR1 reads SGHRS; CDR2 reads YFSETQ. The CDR3 contains 15 residues. CDR3 in DNA: TGCGCCAGCAGCTTGTTGGCAGGGGCAAACACTGAAGCTTTCTTT. As protein: CASSLLAGANTEAFF. The full variable domain, with the rest looked up from reference TRBV5-1 and TRBJ1-1, is KAGVTQTPRYLIKTRGQQVTLSCSPISGHRSVSWYQQTPGQGLQFLFEYFSETQRNKGNFPGRFSGRQFSNSRSEMNVSTLELGDSALYLCASSLLAGANTEAFFGQGTRLTVV.

The chain combines TRBV6-4 with TRBJ2-6; 11 nucleotides agree with TRBD1. The CDR3 length is 19 residues. Germline V gene lookup returns CDR1 MRHNA and CDR2 SNTAGT. The trim removed 8 bases at V and 0 bases at J, leaving 12 bases unmatched. The CDR3 nucleotides are TGTGCCAGCGCCCGGACAGGGGGCCCCATTGGCTCTGGGGCCAACGTCCTGACTTTC. Translated: CASARTGGPIGSGANVLTF.

The rearrangement joins TRBV19 to TRBJ1-1; the D gene is possibly TRBD1 (5 bases). The V end lost 7 bases, the J end lost 10 bases, and 19 bases lay between the germline ends. CDR3 length equals 13 residues. The germline gives CDR1 LNHDA, CDR2 SQIVND (reference sequence). This CDR3 is CASKMGGYGGAFF. For the CDR3, the DNA is TGTGCCAGTAAGATGGGGGGGTACGGTGGAGCTTTCTTT.

The chain has TRBV7-2 and TRBJ2-2; TRBD2 agrees at 7 bases. Trimming removed 5 bases from V and 7 bases from J; junction bases left unmatched: 7. Germline V CDR1 and CDR2: SGHTA, FQGNSA. The CDR3 extends over 14 amino acids. CDR3 DNA sequence: TGTGCCAGCAGCCCAGGACTAGTGGGCGGGGAGCTGTTTTTT. Encoded protein: CASSPGLVGGELFF. Filled out from reference TRBV7-2 and TRBJ2-2, the complete variable domain reads GAGVSQSPSNKVTEKGKDVELRCDPISGHTALYWYRQSLGQGLEFLIYFQGNSAPDKSGLPSDRFSAERTGGSVSTLTIQRTQQEDSAVYLCASSPGLVGGELFFGEGSRLTVL.

The CDR3 DNA sequence: TGCAGCGCGGGACTAGGGGGCAATGAGCAGTTCTTC. Translated, it gives CSAGLGGNEQFF. The chain joins TRBV29-1 to TRBJ2-1, with TRBD2 matching over 8 bases. The length of the CDR3 is 12 residues. V trimming: 7 bases; J trimming: 6 bases; junction bases outside the gene matches: 5. Germline CDR1 SQVTM, CDR2 ANQGSEA.

The chain is built from TRBV28 and TRBJ1-4; 11 bases line up with TRBD1. V trimming: 5 bases; J trimming: 7 bases; junction bases outside the gene matches: 12. The CDR3 totals 17 residues. Germline V gives CDR1 MDHEN, CDR2 SYDVKM. The CDR3 DNA follows: TGTGCCAGCAGTCCATCGGACAGGGGGCGCGGGGGTGAAAAACTGTTTTTT. It specifies CASSPSDRGRGGEKLFF.

The rearrangement links TRBV5-5 to TRBJ2-1; 11 bases are shared with TRBD1. Germline V gene data show CDR1 as SGHKS and CDR2 as YYEKEE (reference sequence). The CDR3 is 15 amino acids. The V gene end was trimmed by 2 bases and the J gene end by 9 bases; junction bases not matched to a gene: 7. The CDR3 region is CASSFWRGQGGEQFF. The CDR3 DNA is TGTGCCAGCAGCTTCTGGCGGGGACAGGGGGGTGAGCAGTTCTTC. Variable domain in full (rest from reference TRBV5-5 and TRBJ2-1): DAGVTQSPTHLIKTRGQQVTLRCSPISGHKSVSWYQQVLGQGPQFIFQYYEKEERGRGNFPDRFSARQFPNYSSELNVNALLLGDSALYLCASSFWRGQGGEQFFGPGTRLTVL.

The CDR3 region is CASSLSAWWGYTF. CDR3 nucleotides: TGTGCCAGCAGTTTGAGTGCTTGGTGGGGCTACACCTTC. The V call is TRBV28, the J call TRBJ1-2, with D hard to call. The CDR3 extends over 13 amino acids. V lost 3 bases and J 8 bases, leaving 13 bases between the germline ends. Per the germline V gene, CDR1 is MDHEN and CDR2 is SYDVKM.

The chain carries TRBV7-2 and TRBJ2-5, with 11 bases that match TRBD2. V trimming: 5 bases; J trimming: 0 bases; junction bases outside the gene matches: 5. CDR1 is SGHTA and CDR2 is FQGNSA in the germline V gene. This CDR3 comprises 16 residues. CDR3: CASSPGTSGNQETQYF. CDR3 in DNA: TGTGCCAGCAGCCCCGGGACTAGCGGAAACCAAGAGACCCAGTACTTC.